The present TCR beta chain was sequenced within a study of cytomegalovirus exposure and HLA in healthy donors. From germline, CDR1 is MGHRA and CDR2 YSYEKL. V shed 4 bases and J shed 3 bases, with 10 bases lying between them. CDR3 size: 14 residues. A multiplex PCR was run with 60 Vbeta primers and 13 Jbeta primers. The table came from immunoSEQ multiplex PCR; TCRdb's copy has only in-frame clones and leaves some out. The table records about 100,000 clones, around 86% of them present only once. This chain links TRBV4-1 with TRBJ1-5; D is perhaps TRBD1 (5 bases). The source is a woman in her 70s in good health and CMV-seropositive. The specimen sequenced was PBMCs. The CDR3 spells CASSPPTVNQPQHF. The DNA of the CDR3 is TGCGCCAGCAGCCCCCCGACAGTCAATCAGCCCCAGCATTTT.